These 11 T cell receptor beta chains originate from one sample sequenced in a study of cytomegalovirus exposure and HLA in healthy donors. The PCR ran on 60 Vbeta and 13 Jbeta primers. The assay was immunoSEQ multiplex PCR, and TCRdb's table has in-frame clones only and misses some. The data hold over 85,000 clones, with around three quarters observed a single time. The specimen sequenced was PBMCs. The receptors stem from a man in his forties or fifties in good health and CMV-seronegative.

The chain is built from TRBV21-1 and TRBJ2-6; TRBD1 is the table's D call and was not checked against the DNA. TRBV21-1 is given as a pseudogene. This CDR3 is 20 amino acids long. The CDR3 loop reads CASIGAFRGTGFSGANVLTF. The CDR3 nucleotides are TGTGCCAGCATCGGTGCCTTTAGGGGGACAGGGTTCTCTGGGGCCAACGTCCTGACTTTC.

The gene calls are TRBV5-4 and TRBJ2-3; 11 nucleotides align to TRBD2. The CDR3 consists of 16 residues. With V trimmed by 3 bases and J by 6 bases, 9 bases remained unmatched. Germline CDR1 SGHNT, CDR2 YYREEE (reference sequence). The CDR3 DNA reads as TGTGCCAGCAGCTCCGGACTAGCGGGCACGTTGGATACGCAGTATTTT. Residues: CASSSGLAGTLDTQYF.

The rearrangement joins TRBV25-1 to TRBJ1-4; D is unclear. CDR1 MGHDK and CDR2 SYGVNS come from the germline V gene. This CDR3 has 18 amino acids. V gave up 5 bases and J gave up 3 bases, with 22 bases separating them. The DNA for the CDR3 is TGTGCCAGCAGTCCTTTTCTTCCAGTGGAGGGCCCTAATGAAAAACTGTTTTTT. Encoded protein: CASSPFLPVEGPNEKLFF.

The V and J genes are TRBV11-1 and TRBJ2-7; possibly TRBD1 for D (5 bases). Germline lookup yields CDR1 SGHAT and CDR2 FQDESV (reference sequence). Trimming removed 1 base from V and 4 bases from J, with 11 bases in between. CDR3 length: 14 residues. The CDR3 is CASSLEQGWYEQYF. The CDR3 bases are TGTGCCAGCAGCTTAGAGCAGGGATGGTACGAGCAGTACTTC.

V is TRBV19 and J is TRBJ1-1, with D possibly matching TRBD1 (5 bases). CDR1 LNHDA and CDR2 SQIVND come from the germline V gene (reference sequence). V was trimmed by 4 bases and J by 6 bases, leaving 18 bases between them. CDR3 length equals 15 residues. As DNA, the CDR3 is TGTGCCAGTAGTAGCCGGTCGGGGGGATCCGCTGAAGCTTTCTTT. Translation: CASSSRSGGSAEAFF.

This rearrangement joins TRBV28 to TRBJ1-1; no reliable D call. V was trimmed by 5 bases and J by 7 bases, leaving 23 bases between them. There are 16 residues in the CDR3. CDR1 and CDR2 (germline): MDHEN, SYDVKM. The CDR3 region has the DNA TGTGCCAGCAGTCCTCCGGGGTCGGGAACGGGAAGTGAAGCTTTCTTT. Translation: CASSPPGSGTGSEAFF.

This rearrangement joins TRBV27 to TRBJ2-7; 7 bases fit TRBD1. Germline CDR1 MNHEY, CDR2 SMNVEV (reference sequence). The CDR3 runs to 15 residues. J gave up 0 bases and V 3 bases, and 5 bases lay outside the gene matches. In DNA form, the CDR3 reads TGTGCCAGCAGTTTTGTTTCAGGGGGCTCCTACGAGCAGTACTTC. It codes for CASSFVSGGSYEQYF.

The chain combines TRBV28 with TRBJ1-5, with TRBD1 matching 9 bases. V dropped 6 bases and J dropped 5; count of bases not matched to a gene: 5. The germline V gene has CDR1 MDHEN and CDR2 SYDVKM. The CDR3 spans 14 residues. The CDR3 coding sequence is TGTGCCAGCAGGGGAGGACAGGGGTATCAGCCCCAGCATTTT. It is translated as CASRGGQGYQPQHF.

J is TRBJ2-2 and V is TRBV6-5; D gene unclear. With 2 bases removed from V and 8 bases from J, the gap between germline ends came to 6 bases. Germline CDR1 and CDR2: MNHEY and SVGAGI. CDR3 size: 12 residues. The CDR3 DNA follows: TGTGCCAGCAGTTACCCCTCGGGGGAGCTGTTTTTT. Translating gives CASSYPSGELFF.

The chain couples TRBV6-5 to TRBJ2-3, with 12 bases matching TRBD1. CDR1 is MNHEY and CDR2 is SVGAGI in the germline V gene. Trimming at V came to 9 bases and at J to 9 bases, leaving 13 bases not matched to a gene. This CDR3 contains 15 residues. CDR3 protein: CASSKTRDRGQTQYF. In DNA, the CDR3 is TGTGCCAGTAGCAAAACCCGGGACAGGGGGCAGACGCAGTATTTT.

The rearrangement uses TRBV28 and TRBJ2-1; 10 bases are shared with TRBD2. The CDR3 extends over 15 amino acids. The germline CDR1 and CDR2 sequences are MDHEN and SYDVKM. V was clipped by 5 bases and J by 4 bases; unmatched bases: 5. The CDR3 coding sequence is TGTGCCAGCAGTAGCGGGGGGGCGGGGTACAATGAGCAGTTCTTC. It yields the protein CASSSGGAGYNEQFF.